This TCR beta chain was profiled in a study of T cell responses to AZD1222 COVID-19 vaccine (dated by TCRdb to the early 2020s). The study in broad terms: AZD1222 recipients with second doses at about 4 weeks or about 12 weeks were pooled, because spike-specific TCR depth and breadth did not differ between schedules. A total of over 230 trial participants underwent TCR sequencing, of whom 207 had received two doses of AZD1222 and 26 had received two doses of the MenACWY control vaccine. Trial participants were enrolled by age into 18-55, 56-69 and 70-plus year subgroups, with around 150, 28 and 57 TCR-sequenced participants respectively. On the study overall, not on this receptor specifically: Because no samples from the day 14 peak response were available, repertoires could be characterized only after the peak T cell response. CD4 TCRs associated with the vaccine covered the entire spike protein, and the dominant responses were in regions 160-218 and 743-854. In the small 56-69-year group, the increase in depth fell short of significance, most likely because of low power. Reportedly, almost half of the unique spike-specific TCRs recognized epitopes lying outside the regions that are mutated in the B.1.351 and B.1.1.7 variants. Most participants were white British and females outnumbered males, and the authors suggested that clonal diversity may have been underestimated. After two AZD1222 doses, both the breadth and the depth of spike-specific TCRs were significantly higher than at day 0 and than in MenACWY recipients. Conclusions about previously exposed vaccinees are limited because only six or seven AZD1222 recipients were SARS-CoV-2 seropositive at baseline.

The CDR3 sequence holds 16 residues, the cysteine and phenylalanine included. The only DNA kept is the CDR3, 48 bases in frame from the first base. CDR1 and CDR2, per the germline V gene, are MNHNS and SASEGT. The germline V and J ends show losses of 2 bases and 6 bases respectively, and no gene match explains 5 bases of the junction. The CDR3 regions of human TCRbeta chains were analyzed by immunosequencing. Per the source publication's procedure: TCRs in the repertoires were matched against a reference library of SARS-CoV-2-specific TCRs that had been generated with the MIRA antigen-specificity platform. Breadth was defined as the fraction of unique TCRs that were SARS-CoV-2-associated, and depth was defined as the fraction of total T cells that were SARS-CoV-2-associated. Using the MIRA data, every spike-specific TCR was mapped to the spike region that the TCR reacted to and assigned to either a CD4 or a CD8 class. Log10-transformed breadth and depth values were compared by one-way ANOVA with Sidak's multiple comparisons tests. TCRdb re-hosts the immuneACCESS table, in-frame sequences only. Its copies lack some clones; in the studies checked, an unresolved V gene accounts for under half of them, and the cause for the rest is not known. V and J calls and clone size are copied from that table; D and trimming were computed from the DNA. This sample lists about 120,000 clones; roughly 85% were detected once. The ten largest clones represent over 8% of the sample.

Worth noting for this clone: Its specific antigen is unknown. The record has no base qualities; no much larger clone is one base away.

Taken with the paper, the label for time point translates to: baseline before first vaccination. Samples from vaccinated people were obtained from the UK trials COV001 and COV002, which included a single-blind randomized controlled phase 2/3 trial of AZD1222 (ChAdOx1 nCoV-19) in healthy adults. For TCRbeta chain sequencing, PBMC samples from trial participants were taken at day 0 and at day 28 after the second dose. This clonotype was sampled from an adult in good health. Here the sequenced sample was peripheral blood, taken on day 0 of AZD1222 vaccination. This sequence uses TRBV6-1 and TRBJ2-3; 13 bases in the junction line up with TRBD2. The nucleotide sequence is TGTGCCAGCAGTGAACATACTAGCGGGGGGGCGGATACGCAGTATTTT. Translation gives CASSEHTSGGADTQYF.